This T cell receptor beta chain was identified in a study of molecular identifiers for immune sequencing clone quantification. Turning to the study itself: Replicate experiments took RNA from about 20,000 or 100,000 naive CD8 cells, divided it five ways and sequenced four. Study-wide points: It was shown that clones above 20 RNA copies held over 99% of effector molecules, but under 1% in naive cells.

The V and J ends lost 0 bases and 2 bases respectively, with 5 bases between them. The germline V gene encodes CDR1 MNHEY and CDR2 SVGAGI. The CDR3 is made up of 13 amino acids. The bulk TCR libraries were made with methods described before and with listed TCR primers. TCRdb ran MiXCR on the PCR reads and lists one entry per CDR3 protein. The sample lists under 600,000 distinct CDR3 sequences; 20% to 25% were seen once. For naive CD8 T cells, sorting used the CD8+CD4-CCR7+CD45RA+ phenotype. This clonotype showed up many times. Its antigen is unknown. This rearrangement joins TRBV6-5 to TRBJ2-7, with no clear D. The clonotype was recovered from a human donor in good health. Some libraries in this study had Jurkat cell RNA spiked in. The sample consisted of naive CD8+ T cells from blood, with Jurkat cell RNA spiked in. The subset here: FACS-sorted CD8+CD4-CCR7+CD45RA+ naive T cells. The CDR3 region is CASSYSRAYEQYF. The CDR3 DNA sequence: TGTGCCAGCAGTTACTCTAGGGCCTACGAGCAGTACTTC.